The 12 T cell receptor beta chains in this list originate from one sample, sequenced in a study of blood T cell repertoires in COVID-19. Clones were read by immunoSEQ multiplex PCR, and TCRdb kept only the in-frame ones, dropping some. The sample consists of about 280,000 clones, around 87% of them appearing once. The sequenced material came from PBMCs or T cells enriched from blood (not recorded which). Receptors were obtained from a woman aged 18-29 years with acute COVID-19.

This clone was counted between two and nine times. The chain links TRBV27 to TRBJ1-2, with a weak D call TRBD1 (5 bases). The V and J ends lost 9 bases and 3 bases respectively, with 17 bases between them. Germline loops: CDR1 MNHEY, CDR2 SMNVEV (reference sequence). The CDR3 runs to 14 residues. The CDR3 region is CASGILGGDYGYTF. The CDR3 nucleotides read TGTGCCAGTGGCATCCTGGGGGGGGACTATGGCTACACCTTC.

This clone was found once. J is TRBJ1-5 and V is TRBV19, with 8 bases matching TRBD1. The CDR3 contains 15 residues. Germline lookup yields CDR1 LNHDA and CDR2 SQIVND (reference sequence). Germline trimming cut 4 bases from V and 7 bases from J; bases unmatched to any gene: 9. In nucleotides, the CDR3 is TGTGCCAGTAGTAACCCCGACAGGGGCAGGCAGCCCCAGCATTTT. It encodes CASSNPDRGRQPQHF.

The chain couples TRBV7-9 to TRBJ2-5; D is perhaps TRBD1 (5 bases). The CDR3 has 17 residues. Germline values: CDR1 SEHNR, CDR2 FQNEAQ (reference sequence). CDR3 bases: TGTGCGGATTCAGCCAGGGTCTTCGATAGTGAAGAAGAGACCCAGTACTTC. It specifies CADSARVFDSEEETQYF. Looking up the rest from reference TRBV7-9 and TRBJ2-5 gives the full variable domain: DTGVSQNPRHKITKRGQNVTFRCDPISEHNRLYWYRQTLGQGPEFLTYFQNEAQLEKSRLLSDRFSAERPKGSFSTLEIQRTEQGDSAMYLCADSARVFDSEEETQYFGPGTRLLVL.

This chain links TRBV5-4 with TRBJ1-4, with TRBD1 matching 12 bases. Trimming removed 2 bases from V and 5 bases from J; junction bases left unmatched: 4. CDR1 and CDR2 (germline): SGHNT, YYREEE (reference sequence). The CDR3 length is 16 residues. The CDR3 sequence: CASSLGTGGANEKLFF. CDR3 sequence (DNA): TGTGCCAGCAGCTTAGGGACAGGGGGCGCGAATGAAAAACTGTTTTTT.

V gene TRBV27 combines with J gene TRBJ2-7, with 14 bases matching TRBD2. The CDR3 extends over 17 amino acids. The germline V gene encodes CDR1 MNHEY and CDR2 SMNVEV (reference sequence). With V trimmed by 5 bases and J by 4 bases, 10 bases remained unmatched. The CDR3 protein is CASSPGLAGARKYEQYF. The CDR3 DNA is TGTGCCAGCAGTCCGGGACTAGCGGGAGCTAGGAAATACGAGCAGTACTTC.

The rearrangement links TRBV7-8 to TRBJ1-5; TRBD1 aligns across 11 bases. Germline lookup yields CDR1 SGHVS and CDR2 FQNEAQ. Germline trimming cut 5 bases from V and 7 bases from J; bases unmatched to any gene: 4. The CDR3 length is 14 residues. CDR3: CASSQGQGAQPQHF. The CDR3 DNA follows: TGTGCCAGCAGCCAAGGACAGGGGGCACAGCCCCAGCATTTT.

This chain uses TRBV15 with TRBJ2-1, with 7 bases fitting TRBD2. V shed 5 bases and J 6 bases; nucleotides not matched to a gene: 7. CDR3 length: 14 amino acids. Germline V gives CDR1 LNHNV, CDR2 YYDKDF (reference sequence). CDR3 sequence reads: CATSWTSNINEQFF. In DNA, the CDR3 is TGTGCCACCAGCTGGACTAGTAACATCAATGAGCAGTTCTTC.

This chain links TRBV7-9 with TRBJ2-5, with a weak D call TRBD2 (5 bases). Germline loops: CDR1 SEHNR, CDR2 FQNEAQ (reference sequence). Trimming left V 1 base short and J 9 bases short, with 18 bases between. The CDR3 is 15 amino acids. This CDR3 is CASSLDVSGKMAQYF. For the CDR3, the DNA is TGTGCCAGCAGCTTAGATGTATCCGGGAAGATGGCCCAGTACTTC. The full variable domain, with the rest looked up from reference TRBV7-9 and TRBJ2-5, is DTGVSQNPRHKITKRGQNVTFRCDPISEHNRLYWYRQTLGQGPEFLTYFQNEAQLEKSRLLSDRFSAERPKGSFSTLEIQRTEQGDSAMYLCASSLDVSGKMAQYFGPGTRLLVL.

Worth noting for this clone: In the same sample, other DNA sequences code for this CDR3. CDR3 nucleotide sequence: TGTGCCAGCAGCCAAGGCACAGGCAATCAGCCCCAGCATTTT. As protein: CASSQGTGNQPQHF. V gene TRBV3-1 (or the pseudogene TRBV3-2) combines with J gene TRBJ1-5; D is ambiguous. The CDR3 contains 14 residues. From germline, CDR1 is LGHDT and CDR2 YNNKEL (reference sequence). V was cut by 1 base and J by 2 bases, with 6 bases left in between.

This chain connects TRBV30 to TRBJ2-7, with TRBD1 as a possible D gene (5 bases). V lost 0 bases, J lost 1 base, and 7 bases lay in between. The CDR3 contains 13 residues. Germline values: CDR1 GTSNPN, CDR2 SVGIG (reference sequence). The CDR3 nucleotides read TGTGCCTGGAGTGTTGGACAATCCTACGAGCAGTACTTC. This translates into CAWSVGQSYEQYF.

This chain connects TRBV6-2 or TRBV6-3 to TRBJ2-7, with 7 bases that match TRBD1. This CDR3 is 13 amino acids long. Germline CDR1 and CDR2: MNHEY and SVGEGT. Trimming at V came to 5 bases and at J to 3 bases, leaving 4 bases not matched to a gene. The CDR3 DNA follows: TGTGCCAGCAGTAGGGGGCTTAACTACGAGCAGTACTTC. It yields the protein CASSRGLNYEQYF.

The chain links TRBV10-1 to TRBJ2-2, with 12 bases matching TRBD1. With 5 bases clipped from V and 6 bases from J, the junction kept 28 bases outside the gene matches. The CDR3 runs 23 residues. The germline gives CDR1 WNHNN, CDR2 SYGVQD (reference sequence). The CDR3 DNA reads TGCGCCAGCAGTCACCACCGGGACAGGGGGCCGCGGCTAGCGGGAGTTCGTGCCGGGGAGCTGTTTTTT. Its translation: CASSHHRDRGPRLAGVRAGELFF.